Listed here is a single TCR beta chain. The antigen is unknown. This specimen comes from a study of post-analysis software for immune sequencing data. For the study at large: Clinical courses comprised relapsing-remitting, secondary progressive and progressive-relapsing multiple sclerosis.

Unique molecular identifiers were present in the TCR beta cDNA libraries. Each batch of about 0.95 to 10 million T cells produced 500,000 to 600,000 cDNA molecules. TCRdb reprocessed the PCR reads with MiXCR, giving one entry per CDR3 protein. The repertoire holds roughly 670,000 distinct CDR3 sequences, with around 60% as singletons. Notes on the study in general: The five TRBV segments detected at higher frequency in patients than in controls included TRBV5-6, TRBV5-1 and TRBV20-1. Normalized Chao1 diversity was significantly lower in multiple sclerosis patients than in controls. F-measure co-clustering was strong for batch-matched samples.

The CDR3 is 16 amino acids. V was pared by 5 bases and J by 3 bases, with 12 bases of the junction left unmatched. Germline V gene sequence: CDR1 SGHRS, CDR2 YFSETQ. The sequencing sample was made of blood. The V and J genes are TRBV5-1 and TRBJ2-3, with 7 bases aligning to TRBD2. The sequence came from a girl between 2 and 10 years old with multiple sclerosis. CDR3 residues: CASSELRGGGTDTQYF. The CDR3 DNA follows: TGCGCCAGCAGTGAACTGCGTGGCGGGGGAACAGATACGCAGTATTTT.